Listed here are 25 T cell receptor beta chains from one sample, sequenced in a study of blood T cell repertoires in COVID-19. Clones were read by immunoSEQ multiplex PCR, and TCRdb kept only the in-frame ones, dropping some. The table has about 160,000 clones, around 84% seen once. Material for sequencing was peripheral blood. These receptors all come from a human donor with acute or convalescent COVID-19. The donor label of this sample is uncertain.

This clone was observed a single time. The identical CDR3 is also encoded by other nucleotide sequences in the sample. V and J are TRBV5-6 and TRBJ1-4; the match to TRBD1 covers 8 bases. Germline CDR1 SGHDT, CDR2 YYEEEE. The CDR3 runs 15 residues. Germline trimming cut 4 bases from V and 2 bases from J; bases unmatched to any gene: 4. The CDR3 spells CASSGQGATNEKLFF. CDR3 bases: TGTGCCAGCAGCGGCCAGGGGGCCACTAATGAAAAACTGTTTTTT.

The CDR3 sequence is CASQQGAVDTGELFF. CDR3 coding DNA: TGTGCCAGCCAACAGGGGGCCGTGGACACCGGGGAGCTGTTTTTT. This chain connects TRBV6-5 to TRBJ2-2; 9 positions agree with TRBD1. The V gene end was trimmed by 8 bases and the J gene end by 3 bases; junction bases not matched to a gene: 7. This CDR3 comprises 15 residues. Germline values: CDR1 MNHEY, CDR2 SVGAGI.

V and J are TRBV6-2 or TRBV6-3 and TRBJ2-7; TRBD1 agrees at 8 bases. This CDR3 region has 15 residues. CDR1 is MNHEY, CDR2 SVGEGT, per germline. V lost 4 bases, J lost 2 bases, and 7 bases stayed unmatched. Written as DNA, the CDR3 is TGTGCCAGCAGTTCCTTGAGGACAGGGACCTACGAGCAGTACTTC. Its protein product is CASSSLRTGTYEQYF.

The chain recombines TRBV5-1 with TRBJ2-2; D uncertain. Germline CDR1 SGHRS, CDR2 YFSETQ. The V gene lost 3 bases and the J gene lost 1 base, with 7 bases spanning the gap. This CDR3 is built from 14 residues. The CDR3 nucleotides are TGCGCCAGCAGCTCTACAGTGAACACCGGGGAGCTGTTTTTT. It is translated as CASSSTVNTGELFF.

The J gene is TRBJ1-2, the V gene TRBV2, with D possibly TRBD1 on 5 matching bases. Germline CDR1 reads SNHLY; CDR2 reads FYNNEI. Trimming took off 2 bases at V and 5 bases at J, with 9 bases between the two ends. The CDR3 is 13 amino acids. DNA for the CDR3: TGTGCCAGCAGTGAATGGCAGGGTTATGGCTACACCTTC. Amino acid sequence: CASSEWQGYGYTF.

The chain has TRBV25-1 and TRBJ2-7, with D perhaps TRBD1 (5 bases). The CDR3 has 16 residues. Germline lookup yields CDR1 MGHDK and CDR2 SYGVNS. The V end lost 3 bases, the J end lost 1 base, and 16 bases lay between the germline ends. CDR3 in DNA: TGTGCCAGCAGTGACCTAGGGGCTAGTCGGTCCTACGAGCAGTACTTC. Its translation: CASSDLGASRSYEQYF.

The V call is TRBV2, the J call TRBJ2-7, with 9 bases identical to TRBD1. V trimming: 3 bases; J trimming: 3 bases; junction bases outside the gene matches: 6. Germline loops: CDR1 SNHLY, CDR2 FYNNEI. The CDR3 contains 15 residues. CDR3 region: CASSESGTGIYEQYF. In nucleotides, the CDR3 is TGTGCCAGCAGTGAGTCCGGGACAGGGATCTACGAGCAGTACTTC.

V and J are TRBV4-1 and TRBJ2-3; D gene uncertain. This CDR3 contains 15 residues. CDR1 is MGHRA, CDR2 YSYEKL, per germline. The ends were cut back, 1 base at V and 5 bases at J, with 13 bases in the middle. DNA of the CDR3: TGCGCCAGCAGCCAAGCGCCCGTCCCCGGAGATACGCAGTATTTT. Residues: CASSQAPVPGDTQYF.

This clone was found once. The V gene is TRBV11-3, the J gene TRBJ2-1; weak D call: TRBD2 (7 bases). The CDR3 runs to 16 residues. Germline V gene data show CDR1 as SGHNT and CDR2 as YENEEA. Trimming pared 5 bases from V and 4 bases from J, leaving 18 bases between. CDR3 region: CASSRLGGRDYNEQFF. CDR3 bases: TGTGCCAGCAGCCGCTTGGGGGGGCGCGATTACAATGAGCAGTTCTTC.

J is TRBJ2-1 and V is TRBV25-1, with D maybe TRBD1 (6 bases). This CDR3 has 15 residues. V lost 5 bases, J lost 5 bases, and 16 bases lay in between. Germline assignment: CDR1 MGHDK and CDR2 SYGVNS. CDR3 nucleotide sequence: TGTGCCAGCAGTTCTTTCTCCGGGACACACAATGAGCAGTTCTTC. Protein sequence: CASSSFSGTHNEQFF.

The rearrangement joins TRBV29-1 to TRBJ1-2, with TRBD1 matching 8 bases. This CDR3 has 12 residues. The junction had 2 bases not matched to a gene; V was cut back by 6 bases and J by 2 bases. Per the germline V gene, CDR1 is SQVTM and CDR2 is ANQGSEA. The CDR3 nucleotides are TGCAGCGTGAGGGACAGGAACTATGGCTACACCTTC. Its protein product is CSVRDRNYGYTF.

Comments on this clone: Other DNA sequences in the same sample also yield this CDR3. The V gene is TRBV7-9, the J gene TRBJ1-1; the D gene is possibly TRBD1 (5 bases). The CDR3 has 13 amino acids. CDR1 and CDR2 from the germline V gene are SEHNR and FQNEAQ (reference sequence). The V end was cut by 1 base, the J end by 4 bases, with 7 bases between. Here the CDR3 DNA reads TGTGCCAGCAGCTTAGGCGGGGGCACTGAAGCTTTCTTT. Its translation: CASSLGGGTEAFF.

The J gene is TRBJ1-5, the V gene TRBV7-2; D ambiguous. V was clipped by 5 bases and J by 0 bases, with 5 bases between them. CDR3 length: 13 amino acids. CDR1 is SGHTA, CDR2 FQGNSA, per germline. For the CDR3, the DNA is TGTGCCAGCAGCCAGGATAGCAATCAGCCCCAGCATTTT. Translation gives CASSQDSNQPQHF.

V gene TRBV27 combines with J gene TRBJ1-3; D might be TRBD1 (6 bases). CDR1 is MNHEY, CDR2 SMNVEV, per germline (reference sequence). This CDR3 has 20 amino acids. The V and J ends lost 9 bases and 0 bases respectively, with 30 bases between them. The CDR3 is CARSEFAHRVGPSSGNTIYF. As DNA, the CDR3 is TGTGCCAGATCTGAGTTTGCACACAGGGTAGGTCCTAGCTCTGGAAACACCATATATTTT.

This chain uses TRBV18 with TRBJ1-1; 8 bases line up with TRBD1. The germline V gene has CDR1 KGHSH and CDR2 LQKENI. V was clipped by 3 bases and J by 2 bases; unmatched bases: 5. This CDR3 region has 15 residues. The CDR3 protein is CASSPRGQVNTEAFF. For the CDR3, the DNA is TGTGCCAGCTCACCGAGGGGACAGGTCAACACTGAAGCTTTCTTT.

The chain carries TRBV2 and TRBJ2-3; D is unresolved. Germline V gene data show CDR1 as SNHLY and CDR2 as FYNNEI. CDR3 size: 11 residues. Trimming shortened V by 8 bases and J by 6 bases, and 9 bases separated the two germline ends. CDR3 protein: CASSYRDTQYF. In DNA, the CDR3 is TGTGCCAGCTCGTATCGGGATACGCAGTATTTT.

As concerns this clone: Other DNA sequences of this sample code for an identical CDR3. The chain employs TRBV2 and TRBJ1-2; no definite D call. The CDR3 has 11 amino acids. The V and J ends lost 7 bases and 4 bases respectively, with 7 bases between them. Germline V CDR1 and CDR2: SNHLY, FYNNEI. The CDR3 loop reads CASTLSYGYTF. CDR3 sequence (DNA): TGTGCCAGCACATTGAGCTATGGCTACACCTTC.

This chain connects TRBV24-1 to TRBJ1-2; 9 bases line up with TRBD1. Germline V gene lookup returns CDR1 KGHDR and CDR2 SFDVKD. V lost 4 bases to trimming and J lost 7 bases; unmatched junction nucleotides: 9. CDR3 length: 15 amino acids. CDR3 nucleotide sequence: TGTGCCACCAGTGACAGCGCCGGGACAGGGTTTGGCTACACCTTC. Its protein product is CATSDSAGTGFGYTF.

The CDR3 here is CASSQDRTGGIQPQHF. In DNA form, the CDR3 reads TGCGCCAGCAGCCAAGATCGGACAGGGGGGATTCAGCCCCAGCATTTT. This rearrangement joins TRBV4-1 to TRBJ1-5; 10 bases line up with TRBD1. Trimming took 0 bases from V and 6 from J; bases not matched to a gene: 5. From germline, CDR1 is MGHRA and CDR2 YSYEKL. The CDR3 contains 16 residues.

CDR3: CAVAARNYGYTF. DNA of the CDR3: TGTGCCGTGGCCGCCAGGAACTATGGCTACACCTTC. The chain recombines TRBV28 with TRBJ1-2; D ambiguous. Trimming removed 11 bases from V and 2 bases from J, with 12 bases in between. The germline CDR1 and CDR2 sequences are MDHEN and SYDVKM. This CDR3 region has 12 residues.

This chain connects TRBV5-8 to TRBJ1-2; D is possibly TRBD1 (6 bases). This CDR3 spans 13 amino acids. The germline gives CDR1 SGHTS, CDR2 YDEGEE. V lost 7 bases and J 6 bases, leaving 16 bases between the germline ends. The CDR3 here is CASQGHRVDGYTF. As DNA, the CDR3 is TGTGCCAGCCAGGGTCACAGGGTGGATGGCTACACCTTC.

The chain combines TRBV6-5 with TRBJ2-2; D uncertain. V lost 9 bases, J lost 8 bases, and 10 bases lay in between. The CDR3 is 11 amino acids. CDR1 is MNHEY and CDR2 is SVGAGI in the germline V gene. For the CDR3, the DNA is TGTGCCAGGTCAAACAGAGGGGAGCTGTTTTTT. Translated: CARSNRGELFF.

This clone was counted a single time. V and J are TRBV7-3 and TRBJ2-1, with 9 positions matching TRBD2. Germline trimming cut 5 bases from V and 6 bases from J; bases unmatched to any gene: 14. Germline V gene data show CDR1 as SGHTA and CDR2 as FQGTGA. This CDR3 region has 17 residues. CDR3 residues: CASSPGALSGGANEQFF. Here the CDR3 DNA reads TGTGCCAGCAGCCCGGGCGCACTTAGCGGGGGTGCCAATGAGCAGTTCTTC.

V and J are TRBV10-2 and TRBJ2-7, with TRBD1 matching 7 bases. The CDR3 spans 15 residues. Germline CDR1 is WSHSY and CDR2 is SAAADI. V gave up 5 bases and J gave up 0 bases; unmatched junction bases: 7. The CDR3 loop is CASSQGGGTSYEQYF. The CDR3 DNA reads TGCGCCAGCAGTCAAGGGGGCGGCACCTCCTACGAGCAGTACTTC.

The chain combines TRBV7-8 with TRBJ1-1; no firm D call. CDR3 length: 14 amino acids. CDR1 is SGHVS and CDR2 is FQNEAQ in the germline V gene. V lost 2 bases, J lost 0 bases, and 7 bases lay in between. The CDR3 loop reads CASSLYSLNTEAFF. In nucleotides, the CDR3 is TGTGCCAGCAGCTTATACAGCCTGAACACTGAAGCTTTCTTT.